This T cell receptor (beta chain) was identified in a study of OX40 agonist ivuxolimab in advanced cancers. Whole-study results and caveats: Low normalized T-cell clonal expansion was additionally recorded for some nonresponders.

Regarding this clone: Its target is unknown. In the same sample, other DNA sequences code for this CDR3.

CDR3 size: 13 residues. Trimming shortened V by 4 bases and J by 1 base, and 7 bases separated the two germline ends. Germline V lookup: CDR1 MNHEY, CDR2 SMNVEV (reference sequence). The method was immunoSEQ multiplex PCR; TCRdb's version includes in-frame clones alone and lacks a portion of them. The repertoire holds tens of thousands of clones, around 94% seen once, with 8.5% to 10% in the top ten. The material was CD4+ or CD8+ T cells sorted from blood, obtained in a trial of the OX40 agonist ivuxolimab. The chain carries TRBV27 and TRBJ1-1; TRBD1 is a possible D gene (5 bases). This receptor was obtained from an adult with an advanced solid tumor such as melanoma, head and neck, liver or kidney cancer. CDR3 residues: CASSWDSNTEAFF. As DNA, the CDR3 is TGTGCCAGCAGTTGGGACTCGAACACTGAAGCTTTCTTT.